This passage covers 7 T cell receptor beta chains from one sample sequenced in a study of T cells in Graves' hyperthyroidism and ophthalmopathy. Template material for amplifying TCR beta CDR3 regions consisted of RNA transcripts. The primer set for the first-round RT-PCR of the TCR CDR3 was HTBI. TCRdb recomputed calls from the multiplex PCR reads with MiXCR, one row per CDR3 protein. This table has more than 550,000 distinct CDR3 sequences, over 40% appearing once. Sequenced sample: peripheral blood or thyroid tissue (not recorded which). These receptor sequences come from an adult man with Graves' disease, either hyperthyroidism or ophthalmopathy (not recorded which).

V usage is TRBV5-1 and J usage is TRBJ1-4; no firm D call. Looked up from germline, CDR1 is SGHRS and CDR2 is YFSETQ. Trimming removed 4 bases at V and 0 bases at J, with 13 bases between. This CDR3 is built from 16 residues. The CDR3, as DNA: TGCGCCAGCAGCGCTAGCGGAGTTGCAACTAATGAAAAACTGTTTTTT. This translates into CASSASGVATNEKLFF.

CDR3 sequence: CASSLAWNSYEQYF. The CDR3 region has the DNA TGTGCCAGCAGTTTAGCCTGGAACTCCTACGAGCAGTACTTC. This chain links TRBV12-3 or TRBV12-4 with TRBJ2-7; no clear D. The V end lost 0 bases, the J end lost 0 bases, and 6 bases lay between the germline ends. There are 14 residues in the CDR3.

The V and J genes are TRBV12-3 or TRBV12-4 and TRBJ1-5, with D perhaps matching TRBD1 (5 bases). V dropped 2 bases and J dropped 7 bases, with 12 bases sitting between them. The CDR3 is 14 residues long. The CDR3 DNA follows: TGTGCCAGCAGTTTATCAGGGTTTGGACAGCCCCAGCATTTT. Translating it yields CASSLSGFGQPQHF.

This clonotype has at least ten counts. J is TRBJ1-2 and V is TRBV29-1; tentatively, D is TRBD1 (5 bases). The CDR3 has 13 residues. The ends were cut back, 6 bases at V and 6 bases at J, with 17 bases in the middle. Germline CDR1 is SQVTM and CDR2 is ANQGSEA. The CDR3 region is CSVTPPGTHGYTF. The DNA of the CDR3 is TGCAGCGTGACCCCGCCCGGGACCCATGGCTACACCTTC.

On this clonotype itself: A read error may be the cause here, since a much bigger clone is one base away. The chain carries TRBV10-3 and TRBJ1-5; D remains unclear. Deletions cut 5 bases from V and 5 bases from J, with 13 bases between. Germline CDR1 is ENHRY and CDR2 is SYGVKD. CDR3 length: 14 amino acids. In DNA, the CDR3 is TGTGCCATCAGTTACGACCGCGGTTATCAGCCCCAGCATTTT. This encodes CAISYDRGYQPQHF.

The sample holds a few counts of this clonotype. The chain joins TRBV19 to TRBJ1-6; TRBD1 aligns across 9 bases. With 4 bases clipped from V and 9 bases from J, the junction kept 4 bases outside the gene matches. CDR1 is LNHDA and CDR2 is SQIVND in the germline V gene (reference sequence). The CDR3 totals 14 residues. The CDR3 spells CASSTGTGSSPLHF. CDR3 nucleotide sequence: TGTGCCAGTAGTACGGGGACAGGGAGTTCACCCCTCCACTTT.

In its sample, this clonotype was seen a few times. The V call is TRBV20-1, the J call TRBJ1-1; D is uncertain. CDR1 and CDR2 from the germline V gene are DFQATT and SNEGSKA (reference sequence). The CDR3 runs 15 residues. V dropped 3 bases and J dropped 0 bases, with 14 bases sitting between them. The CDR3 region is CSASSSGHMNTEAFF. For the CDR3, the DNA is TGCAGTGCTAGTTCGTCCGGGCACATGAACACTGAAGCTTTCTTT.